This record concerns one T cell receptor beta chain sequence. Its antigen is not identified. Clones were read by immunoSEQ multiplex PCR, and TCRdb kept only the in-frame ones, dropping some. The table has approximately 5,900 clones, about nine tenths seen once. These data come from a study of T cell clonotyping in hematopoietic cell transplantation. Study-wide results and caveats: Broader posttransplant TCR repertoire diversity was predicted by graft donor and pretransplant recipient Inverse Simpson Index values. Few recipient clonotypes overlapped donors; over 95% were de novo at given depth.

Trimming took 0 bases from V and 0 from J; bases not matched to a gene: 3. The CDR3 loop spans 16 amino acids. Germline V CDR1 and CDR2: SGHNT, YYREEE (reference sequence). Blood collection times were about day -28 and days 30, 100, 180 posttransplant. Sample: peripheral blood mononuclear cells, taken 100 days after allogeneic stem cell transplant. This receptor was taken from a male patient aged 40 to 55 who had an allogeneic stem cell transplant from an unrelated donor, so the T cells may come from the graft donor. Some clones in this sample may be carry-over from other donors' samples. The chain links TRBV5-4 to TRBJ1-1, with 9 bases aligning to TRBD1. Here the CDR3 DNA reads TGTGCCAGCAGCTTGGGTAGGGACAGGGTGAACACTGAAGCTTTCTTT. Translating it yields CASSLGRDRVNTEAFF.